A selection of T cell receptor beta chains follows, all from one sample in a study of cytomegalovirus exposure and HLA in healthy donors. The protocol was immunoSEQ multiplex PCR, while the TCRdb copy is restricted to in-frame clones and leaves out a portion. In the table there are roughly 120,000 clones, around 81% of which are singletons. The sample consisted of PBMCs. The receptors were sampled from a young woman in good health and CMV-seronegative. Each CDR3 is given with its conserved first and last residue. A D gene is named only where the DNA matches it firmly. Clone size appears in some rows only: once, few, many, or a class for an expanded clone.

TRBV18	TRBJ2-1	TRBD2	-	CASSPPRLATNEQFF	TGTGCCAGCTCACCACCGAGACTAGCGACGAATGAGCAGTTCTTC
TRBV6-6	TRBJ1-1	-	-	CASNPGTPNTEAFF	TGTGCCAGCAACCCCGGGACACCAAACACTGAAGCTTTCTTT
TRBV27	TRBJ1-2	-	-	CASSLAGENGYTF	TGTGCCAGCAGTTTGGCAGGGGAAAATGGCTACACCTTC
TRBV13	TRBJ2-3	-	-	CASSLFSTGRTDTQYF	TGTGCCAGCAGCTTATTTAGTACAGGGCGCACAGATACGCAGTATTTT
TRBV19	TRBJ1-5	-	-	CASSITGYGNQPQHF	TGTGCCAGTAGTATAACGGGGTATGGCAATCAGCCCCAGCATTTT
TRBV4-1	TRBJ2-7	-	few	CASSQVGTSGYEQYF	TGCGCCAGCAGCCAAGTTGGAACCTCCGGGTACGAGCAGTACTTC
TRBV27	TRBJ2-7	TRBD1	-	CASSSPSGQDLYEQYF	TGTGCCAGCAGTTCACCCTCTGGACAGGATCTCTACGAGCAGTACTTC
TRBV5-4	TRBJ2-2	TRBD2	-	CASSSGLAGGELFF	TGTGCCAGCAGCTCGGGACTAGCGGGAGGGGAGCTGTTTTTT
TRBV5-6	TRBJ2-7	TRBD1	-	CASSLTTGVSYEQYF	TGTGCCAGCAGCTTGACGACAGGGGTCTCCTACGAGCAGTACTTC
TRBV28	TRBJ2-7	-	-	CASSLTGVYEQYF	TGTGCCAGCAGTTTAACGGGAGTCTACGAGCAGTACTTC
TRBV23-1	TRBJ2-7	-	-	CASSRPGHSYEQYF	TGCGCCAGCAGTCGACCGGGACATTCCTACGAGCAGTACTTC
TRBV7-3	TRBJ2-1	TRBD1	-	CASSRGSARDNEQFF	TGTGCCAGCTCCAGGGGGAGCGCCAGGGACAATGAGCAGTTCTTC
TRBV4-3	TRBJ2-1	-	once	CASSQDVTRHNEQFF	TGCGCCAGCAGCCAAGATGTTACACGCCACAATGAGCAGTTCTTC
TRBV28	TRBJ2-7	TRBD1	few	CASSLVQGANYF	TGTGCCAGCAGTTTGGTACAGGGGGCAAATTACTTC
TRBV6-5	TRBJ2-1	-	-	CASSHAGNEQFF	TGCGCCAGCAGTCACGCCGGGAATGAGCAGTTCTTC
TRBV27	TRBJ1-5	TRBD1	-	CASLPSGTETNQPQHF	TGTGCCAGCCTTCCTTCCGGGACAGAAACCAATCAGCCCCAGCATTTT
TRBV6-1	TRBJ2-3	TRBD2	-	CASIAGVGDTQYF	TGTGCCAGCATCGCGGGAGTTGGAGATACGCAGTATTTT
TRBV5-6	TRBJ2-2	TRBD2	-	CASSPVSGRAGISTGELFF	TGTGCCAGCAGCCCTGTTAGCGGGAGGGCCGGAATAAGTACCGGGGAGCTGTTTTTT
TRBV11-2	TRBJ2-5	-	-	CASSVVAVRVGETQYF	TGTGCCAGCAGCGTCGTTGCGGTCCGAGTTGGAGAGACCCAGTACTTC
TRBV5-1	TRBJ2-5	-	-	CASSLQVSQETQYF	TGCGCCAGCAGCCTACAGGTCTCCCAAGAGACCCAGTACTTC
TRBV18	TRBJ2-6	-	-	CASSPMSGANVLTF	TGTGCCAGCTCACCCATGTCTGGGGCCAACGTCCTGACTTTC
TRBV13	TRBJ1-1	-	once	CASSLGRGGITEAFF	TGTGCCAGCAGCTTAGGTCGGGGGGGAATTACTGAAGCTTTCTTT
TRBV27	TRBJ2-6	-	-	CASSFGDSSGANVLTF	TGTGCCAGCAGTTTTGGCGACAGCTCTGGGGCCAACGTCCTGACTTTC
TRBV6-1	TRBJ2-2	TRBD1	-	CASSIDRADTGELFF	TGTGCCAGCAGCATAGACAGGGCAGACACCGGGGAGCTGTTTTTT
TRBV4-1	TRBJ2-7	TRBD1	-	CASSHRGTGSSYEQYF	TGCGCCAGCAGCCACCGCGGGACAGGGTCTTCTTACGAGCAGTACTTC
TRBV5-6	TRBJ2-1	TRBD2	-	CASSFPSGRNEQFF	TGTGCCAGCAGCTTCCCTAGCGGGAGGAATGAGCAGTTCTTC
TRBV5-1	TRBJ1-3	TRBD1	-	CASSLVGQGNTIYF	TGCGCCAGCAGCTTGGTGGGACAGGGAAACACCATATATTTT
TRBV5-1	TRBJ2-7	TRBD2	-	CASSLRGEGEYEQYF	TGCGCCAGCAGCTTGCGAGGGGAGGGAGAATACGAGCAGTACTTC
TRBV2	TRBJ2-3	TRBD2	-	CASSSSGSTDTQYF	TGTGCCAGCAGTTCTAGCGGCAGCACAGATACGCAGTATTTT
TRBV7-2	TRBJ1-4	TRBD1	-	CASSLRGTGGNSEKLFF	TGTGCCAGCAGCTTAAGGGGCACAGGGGGAAACAGTGAAAAACTGTTTTTT
TRBV6-1	TRBJ2-3	TRBD2	-	CASSEAGLAGGTDTQYF	TGTGCCAGCAGTGAAGCCGGACTAGCGGGAGGAACAGATACGCAGTATTTT
TRBV7-9	TRBJ2-7	-	-	CSSSNTGTPHEQYF	TGTTCCAGCAGCAATACCGGGACACCCCACGAGCAGTACTTC
TRBV18	TRBJ2-7	-	-	CASSPRRGISEQYF	TGTGCCAGCTCACCACGAAGAGGGATCAGCGAGCAGTACTTC
TRBV28	TRBJ1-1	-	-	CASSLWALPEAFF	TGTGCCAGCAGTTTATGGGCCCTCCCTGAAGCTTTCTTT
TRBV27	TRBJ1-1	-	-	CASRYGRDMNTEAFF	TGTGCCAGCAGGTACGGACGGGACATGAACACTGAAGCTTTCTTT
TRBV9	TRBJ2-6	-	-	CASSKHGQGSGANVLTF	TGTGCCAGCAGTAAACATGGTCAGGGCTCTGGGGCCAACGTCCTGACTTTC
TRBV29-1	TRBJ2-3	-	-	CSVGDAGDTQYF	TGCAGCGTTGGCGACGCGGGAGATACGCAGTATTTT
TRBV2	TRBJ2-2	-	-	CASSRVNTGELFF	TGTGCCAGCAGCCGGGTGAACACCGGGGAGCTGTTTTTT
TRBV9	TRBJ2-7	-	-	CASSVGGGAYEQYF	TGTGCCAGCAGCGTAGGTGGCGGGGCCTACGAGCAGTACTTC
TRBV6-6	TRBJ2-3	TRBD2	-	CASSPGLAGGPDTQYF	TGTGCCAGCAGCCCGGGACTAGCGGGGGGACCAGATACGCAGTATTTT